The T cell receptor (beta chain) under discussion was sequenced for a study of blood T cell repertoires in COVID-19. The method was immunoSEQ multiplex PCR; TCRdb's version includes in-frame clones alone and lacks a portion of them. Of about 200,000 clones listed, over 75% were seen once; the top ten hold 7.4%. V lost 5 bases, J lost 9 bases, and 23 bases lay in between. This CDR3 contains 16 residues. Germline V lookup: CDR1 SGHVS, CDR2 FNYEAQ. Sequencing was carried out using PBMCs or T cells enriched from blood (not recorded which). The chain is built from TRBV7-6 and TRBJ2-1; possibly TRBD2 for D (6 bases). The TCR comes from a woman in her thirties or forties with acute COVID-19. CDR3 in DNA: TGTGCCAGCAGCCCGACCCTAGGGACTCTCTGGGTTGAGCAGTTCTTC. Translated, it gives CASSPTLGTLWVEQFF.